The 25 T cell receptor beta chains below come from one sample, sequenced in a study of shared clonotypes between healthy human individuals (dated by TCRdb to 2020 to 2022). CD8 naive samples were CD45RO-negative cells positively selected for CCR7, giving a CD45RA+CCR7+ population that excluded TemRA cells. Libraries were constructed by the immunoSEQ multiplex PCR assay. The source is immuneACCESS, and TCRdb retained only in-frame sequences with V and J called. Part of the clones is not carried over; for the studies checked, unresolved V genes explain less than half of this, and the remainder is unexplained. For this sample there are millions of clones; about 93% appear just once. The top ten clones comprise 1.7% of the sample. Sequenced input: naive CD8+ T cells from PBMCs. Reading the label with the study, this specimen's cell subset or site is: CD45RA+CCR7+. The source of these receptors is a man younger than 35 in good health. Some clones in this sample may be carry-over from other donors' samples.

The chain uses TRBV7-2 and TRBJ2-7; 8 positions match TRBD2. V lost 0 bases and J lost 2; bases outside the gene matches: 9. Germline CDR1 is SGHTA and CDR2 is FQGNSA. There are 17 residues in the CDR3. CDR3 amino acids: CASSLAPRSGSPYEQYF. For the CDR3, the DNA is TGTGCCAGCAGCTTAGCGCCGAGGAGCGGGAGTCCCTACGAGCAGTACTTC.

The rearrangement uses TRBV13 and TRBJ2-2; D possibly matches TRBD1 or TRBD2 (5 bases each). V was shortened by 5 bases and J by 2 bases, with 15 bases between the two germline ends. The CDR3 has 16 residues. Germline V lookup: CDR1 PRHDT, CDR2 FYEKMQ (reference sequence). The CDR3 bases are TGTGCCAGCAGCCCCGACGGGGCCAGAAACACCGGGGAGCTGTTTTTT. Its translation: CASSPDGARNTGELFF.

This rearrangement joins TRBV6-1 to TRBJ2-7; D not certain. V gave up 0 bases and J gave up 0 bases, with 15 bases separating them. The CDR3 consists of 17 residues. The germline gives CDR1 MNHNS, CDR2 SASEGT. Here the CDR3 reads CASSEARYGRTSYEQYF. CDR3 bases: TGTGCCAGCAGTGAAGCGCGGTACGGCAGGACCTCCTACGAGCAGTACTTC.

The CDR3 DNA follows: TGTGCCAGCAGTCCCCAGGGTCTTGCCGGGGAGCTGTTTTTT. Protein: CASSPQGLAGELFF. V is TRBV27 and J is TRBJ2-2; D perhaps matches TRBD1 (5 bases). This CDR3 is built from 14 residues. Germline assignment: CDR1 MNHEY and CDR2 SMNVEV (reference sequence). V dropped 5 bases and J dropped 6 bases, with 13 bases sitting between them.

The rearrangement uses TRBV4-2 and TRBJ2-7; 7 bases agree with TRBD2. V was clipped by 2 bases and J by 5 bases; unmatched bases: 9. From germline, CDR1 is LGHNA and CDR2 YNFKEQ. The CDR3 covers 15 residues. The CDR3 nucleotides read TGTGCCAGCAGCCAATTGTTCGGGGGAGGGGACGAGCAGTACTTC. It is translated as CASSQLFGGGDEQYF.

This clone was recorded only once. V is TRBV11-2 and J is TRBJ2-3; D is unresolved. V dropped 3 bases and J dropped 5 bases, with 9 bases sitting between them. CDR3 length: 13 amino acids. Germline assignment: CDR1 SGHAT and CDR2 FQNNGV. CDR3: CASSFLTQDTQYF. CDR3 DNA sequence: TGTGCCAGCAGCTTCTTAACACAAGATACGCAGTATTTT.

Here the CDR3 DNA reads TGTGCCAGCGTAGGCCTTGCAACTAATGAAAAACTGTTTTTT. This gives the protein CASVGLATNEKLFF. This chain uses TRBV11-3 with TRBJ1-4; the D is unclear. The CDR3 consists of 14 residues. The V end lost 8 bases, the J end lost 0 bases, and 10 bases lay between the germline ends. Germline V gene sequence: CDR1 SGHNT, CDR2 YENEEA.

This chain joins TRBV11-2 and TRBJ2-5; 13 positions agree with TRBD2. The CDR3 is 15 residues long. Germline lookup yields CDR1 SGHAT and CDR2 FQNNGV. With V trimmed by 3 bases and J by 2 bases, 0 bases remained unmatched. Here the CDR3 DNA reads TGTGCCAGCAGCTTGGGACTAGCGGGACAAGAGACCCAGTACTTC. It translates to CASSLGLAGQETQYF.

The chain carries TRBV30 and TRBJ2-6; possibly TRBD1 for D (5 bases). With 1 base removed from V and 3 bases from J, the gap between germline ends came to 10 bases. This CDR3 spans 15 amino acids. Germline assignment: CDR1 GTSNPN and CDR2 SVGIG (reference sequence). The CDR3 coding sequence is TGTGCCTGGAGTGAGGGGCACTTTGGGGCCAACGTCCTGACTTTC. Its translation: CAWSEGHFGANVLTF. The full variable domain, in which reference TRBV30 and TRBJ2-6 provide the parts outside the CDR3, is SQTIHQWPATLVQPVGSPLSLECTVEGTSNPNLYWYRQAAGRGLQLLFYSVGIGQISSEVPQNLSASRPQDRQFILSSKKLLLSDSGFYLCAWSEGHFGANVLTFGAGSRLTVL.

The rearrangement links TRBV19 to TRBJ1-1; 9 positions agree with TRBD1. With 10 bases clipped from V and 4 bases from J, the junction kept 13 bases outside the gene matches. Germline CDR1 and CDR2: LNHDA and SQIVND (reference sequence). The CDR3 runs to 15 residues. The CDR3 bases are TGTGCCACTAAAACCGGGGGACAGGGTAGCACTGAAGCTTTCTTT. Translating it yields CATKTGGQGSTEAFF.

V and J are TRBV2 and TRBJ2-1, with 7 nucleotides matching TRBD1. The CDR3 extends over 14 amino acids. The V and J ends lost 6 bases and 5 bases, in that order; junction bases with no gene match: 7. Germline CDR1 and CDR2: SNHLY and FYNNEI. The CDR3, as DNA: TGTGCCAGCAGGGTGACAGGGTTGGACAATGAGCAGTTCTTC. This codes for CASRVTGLDNEQFF.

This clone was counted only a few times. This chain uses TRBV10-3 with TRBJ1-5; D uncertain. Trimming removed 3 bases at V and 3 bases at J, with 9 bases between. The CDR3 extends over 14 amino acids. Germline loops: CDR1 ENHRY, CDR2 SYGVKD. Here the CDR3 DNA reads TGTGCCATCAGTGAACTGGCCCCCAATCAGCCCCAGCATTTT. Translated, it gives CAISELAPNQPQHF.

The V gene is TRBV12-5, the J gene TRBJ1-2; no clear D. The CDR3 extends over 16 amino acids. Germline V lookup: CDR1 LGHNT, CDR2 FRNRAP. Trimming left V 5 bases short and J 0 bases short, with 16 bases between. CDR3 sequence reads: CASGPGISETNYGYTF. CDR3 sequence (DNA): TGTGCTAGTGGTCCCGGAATTTCCGAAACTAACTATGGCTACACCTTC.

Turning to this clone: Other DNA variants within this sample encode the same CDR3. The genes are TRBV14 and TRBJ1-1; D is uncertain. This CDR3 comprises 12 residues. Germline CDR1 SGHDN, CDR2 FVKESK. V lost 0 bases and J 5 bases, leaving 4 bases between the germline ends. The CDR3 DNA sequence: TGTGCCAGCAGCCAAGACAGAACTGAAGCTTTCTTT. It codes for CASSQDRTEAFF.

The genes are TRBV10-3 and TRBJ2-1, with 7 nucleotides matching TRBD2. The CDR3 loop spans 15 amino acids. The germline V gene encodes CDR1 ENHRY and CDR2 SYGVKD. V dropped 0 bases and J dropped 8; count of bases not matched to a gene: 7. This CDR3 reads CAISESSGARDEQFF. CDR3 in DNA: TGTGCCATCAGTGAGTCGAGCGGGGCCCGGGATGAGCAGTTCTTC.

This sequence joins TRBV9 and TRBJ1-4, with TRBD1 as a possible D gene (6 bases). V was pared by 0 bases and J by 7 bases, with 10 bases between. CDR1 is SGDLS and CDR2 is YYNGEE in the germline V gene. This CDR3 comprises 14 residues. Here the CDR3 reads CASSVEGDPEKLFF. DNA for the CDR3: TGTGCCAGCAGCGTAGAGGGGGACCCTGAAAAACTGTTTTTT.

The chain employs TRBV27 and TRBJ2-7; D unclear. Germline V lookup: CDR1 MNHEY, CDR2 SMNVEV (reference sequence). Trimming pared 6 bases from V and 2 bases from J, leaving 14 bases between. This CDR3 is built from 14 residues. The CDR3 region has the DNA TGTGCCAGCAGATCCTTAGAGCGACCCTACGAGCAGTACTTC. It translates to CASRSLERPYEQYF.

The rearrangement links TRBV19 to TRBJ2-1, with 7 bases identical to TRBD2. There are 16 residues in the CDR3. The V and J ends lost 3 bases and 9 bases, in that order; junction bases with no gene match: 14. Germline CDR1 is LNHDA and CDR2 is SQIVND (reference sequence). This CDR3 is CASSIGVPGGLIEQFF. CDR3 nucleotides: TGTGCCAGTAGTATCGGGGTGCCGGGAGGCCTAATTGAGCAGTTCTTC.

Worth noting for this clone: This CDR3 is also generated by other DNA sequences in the sample. The CDR3 loop reads CASSSSGGYEQYF. CDR3 coding DNA: TGTGCCAGCAGTTCAAGCGGAGGATACGAGCAGTACTTC. This sequence joins TRBV28 and TRBJ2-7; TRBD2 is a possible D gene (5 bases). Germline V CDR1 and CDR2: MDHEN, SYDVKM. The CDR3 has 13 amino acids. V lost 4 bases and J lost 4, with 11 bases in between.

The chain is built from TRBV4-2 and TRBJ2-7, with 8 nucleotides matching TRBD2. The junction had 5 bases not matched to a gene; V was cut back by 0 bases and J by 1 base. CDR3 length: 16 residues. CDR1 is LGHNA and CDR2 is YNFKEQ in the germline V gene. The DNA for the CDR3 is TGTGCCAGCAGCCAAGATGTTGGGACTAGTTCCTACGAGCAGTACTTC. Protein sequence: CASSQDVGTSSYEQYF.

Only one count was recorded for this clone. J is TRBJ2-3 and V is TRBV19; D gene uncertain. The CDR3 sequence is 12 residues long. V was pared by 6 bases and J by 0 bases, with 4 bases between. The germline V gene has CDR1 LNHDA and CDR2 SQIVND (reference sequence). The CDR3 sequence: CASRRSTDTQYF. CDR3 bases: TGTGCCAGTAGGCGCAGCACAGATACGCAGTATTTT.

The rearrangement uses TRBV7-6 and TRBJ2-2; unclear D gene. Germline values: CDR1 SGHVS, CDR2 FNYEAQ. The CDR3 extends over 15 amino acids. V was pared by 5 bases and J by 2 bases, with 12 bases between. The CDR3 here is CASSPGQVNTGELFF. The CDR3 coding sequence is TGTGCCAGCAGCCCTGGCCAGGTCAACACCGGGGAGCTGTTTTTT.

In this sample, this clone turned up once. The V call is TRBV5-4, the J call TRBJ1-3, with TRBD1 matching 9 bases. The CDR3 consists of 17 residues. The V and J ends lost 3 bases and 2 bases, in that order; junction bases with no gene match: 9. CDR1 and CDR2 (germline): SGHNT, YYREEE (reference sequence). CDR3 nucleotides: TGTGCCAGCAGCTCAACCGGGACAGGGTTTCCTGGAAACACCATATATTTT. It codes for CASSSTGTGFPGNTIYF.

This rearrangement joins TRBV25-1 to TRBJ1-1; 9 bases match TRBD1. The length of the CDR3 is 13 residues. CDR1 MGHDK and CDR2 SYGVNS come from the germline V gene. V lost 5 bases and J lost 6; bases outside the gene matches: 4. CDR3 amino acids: CASSRDRVAEAFF. The CDR3 DNA follows: TGTGCCAGCAGTCGGGACAGGGTAGCTGAAGCTTTCTTT.

The chain joins TRBV27 to TRBJ2-1, with TRBD1 identical over 7 bases. This CDR3 contains 17 residues. Germline-derived CDR1 and CDR2 are MNHEY and SMNVEV (reference sequence). Trimming cost V 6 bases and J 8 bases; bases outside gene matches: 19. The CDR3 DNA sequence: TGTGCCAGCAGGTCAAGGGGGCGGCCCCAGTTAGGCGATGAGCAGTTCTTC. This translates into CASRSRGRPQLGDEQFF.